The entry below gives a single TCR beta chain sequence along with its context. The antigen remains unidentified. Compared with germline, one end of the junction differs, possibly owing to a read error. Genomic DNA acted as the template from which TCR beta VDJ combination and CDR3 sequence profiling were carried out. TCRdb redid the calling of the reads with MiXCR, one entry per CDR3 protein. Of about 180,000 distinct CDR3 sequences detected, around half appear once; the ten largest clones hold about 2%. These data belong to a study of CD8+CD57+ T cells in acquired aplastic anemia. For the study at large: CD4+ and CD8+ cells, once sorted, gave DNA averaging about 3 ug. Study findings and constraints: Patients shared just under 30 CD8+ CDR3 sequences with controls.

Individuals selected for sequencing had exhibited CD8+CD57+ cell expansion on flow cytometry. Patients, without exception, had severe acquired aplastic anemia. Patients were untreated when blood was sampled. The CDR3 runs 14 residues. Germline V gives CDR1 SGHRS, CDR2 YFSETQ. The TCR comes from a human donor with aplastic anemia. The J gene is TRBJ1-4, the V gene TRBV5-1; 10 bases map to TRBD1. Material: sorted CD4+, CD8+, or CD8+CD57+ T cells (not recorded which) from PBMCs. The chain's CDR3 is CVSSLGQGNEKLFF. CDR3 nucleotides: TGCGTCAGCAGCTTGGGACAGGGGAATGAAAAACTGTTTTTT. The variable domain in full, completed from reference TRBV5-1 and TRBJ1-4, reads KAGVTQTPRYLIKTRGQQVTLSCSPISGHRSVSWYQQTPGQGLQFLFEYFSETQRNKGNFPGRFSGRQFSNSRSEMNVSTLELGDSALYLCVSSLGQGNEKLFFGSGTQLSVL.